Detailed here is one T cell receptor (beta chain). This specimen belongs to a study of blood T cell repertoires in COVID-19. Study-wide background: Acute and convalescent COVID-19 specimens originated in the United States, Italy and Spain. Sample material is recorded as cDNA or gDNA derived from T cells, B-cell-depleted T cells, or PBMCs.

In the original workflow: Reference gene primers were amplified, and this amplification served to estimate nucleated cell counts. Generated by immunoSEQ multiplex PCR, the TCRdb table keeps only in-frame clones and is missing some. D and trimming were read from the DNA, whereas the V and J calls and clone size are those reported in that table. The sample includes over 150,000 clones, about 90% of them seen just once. From germline, CDR1 is MNHEY and CDR2 SVGAGI. CDR3 size: 16 residues. V was cut by 0 bases and J by 7 bases, with 13 bases left in between. The TCR was taken from a man between 65 and 85 years old with active or convalescent COVID-19. The sample was peripheral blood. The chain carries TRBV6-5 and TRBJ1-6, with D unclear. The CDR3 DNA is TGTGCCAGCAGTTACTCGAGTTCAGGCCCGAATTCACCCCTCCACTTT. Its translation: CASSYSSSGPNSPLHF.